The 13 T cell receptor beta chains reported below all come from one sample, sequenced in a study of human T cells and chemical hapten exposure. MiXCR, run by TCRdb on the RACE reads, gives a single entry per CDR3 protein. The sample has 300,000 to 450,000 distinct CDR3 sequences; 4.5% to 6% are singletons. Time point: pre-sensitization, week 0. Treatment specified: therapeutic diphenylcyclopropenone sensitization with weekly scalp DPC. The sequences come from whole blood, collected in connection with sensitization to the hapten diphenylcyclopropenone (DPC). The receptors come from a woman in her 50s with alopecia areata. Some clones in this sample may be carry-over from other donors' samples.

This clonotype came up a few times. A much larger clone is a single base away; this may be a read error. As DNA, the CDR3 is TGCGCCAGCAGCTTGGAAAGCTCCTACGAGCAGTACTTC. It specifies CASSLESSYEQYF. The gene calls are TRBV5-1 and TRBJ2-7; D unclear. The germline V gene has CDR1 SGHRS and CDR2 YFSETQ. The CDR3 has 13 amino acids. V lost 0 bases and J 0 bases, leaving 4 bases between the germline ends.

This clonotype was counted at least ten times. This rearrangement joins TRBV20-1 to TRBJ2-7, with 7 bases that match TRBD1. Germline CDR1 reads DFQATT; CDR2 reads SNEGSKA (reference sequence). V lost 0 bases, J lost 3 bases, and 8 bases stayed unmatched. This CDR3 comprises 15 residues. The CDR3 DNA is TGCAGTGCTAGAGATGGCGAGGGGGCGGGCTACGAGCAGTACTTC. Translating gives CSARDGEGAGYEQYF.

The rearrangement joins TRBV6-5 to TRBJ1-2, with D tentatively TRBD1 (5 bases). The germline V gene encodes CDR1 MNHEY and CDR2 SVGAGI. The CDR3 covers 14 residues. Trimming pared 6 bases from V and 1 base from J, leaving 12 bases between. The CDR3 loop reads CASRIDSINYGYTF. Here the CDR3 DNA reads TGTGCCAGCAGAATTGACAGTATTAACTATGGCTACACCTTC.

This clonotype was observed at least ten times. The junction departs from the called germline gene at one end, perhaps through a read error. The genes are TRBV4-3 and TRBJ2-1; perhaps TRBD1 as D (6 bases). This CDR3 comprises 13 residues. Germline loops: CDR1 LGHNA, CDR2 YSLEER. The chain's CDR3 is CASSQTGYNEQFF. The CDR3, as DNA: TGTGCCAGCAGCCAGACAGGTTACAATGAGCAGTTCTTC.

This clonotype was counted many times. V gene TRBV29-1 combines with J gene TRBJ2-1, with D unclear. There are 13 residues in the CDR3. Germline values: CDR1 SQVTM, CDR2 ANQGSEA. V was shortened by 5 bases and J by 4 bases, with 12 bases between the two germline ends. The CDR3 sequence: CSVSAVSYNEQFF. The CDR3 DNA reads TGCAGCGTTAGTGCCGTTTCGTACAATGAGCAGTTCTTC.

This clonotype has a handful of counts. V is TRBV29-1 and J is TRBJ1-1; tentatively, D is TRBD1 (5 bases). The ends were cut back, 7 bases at V and 2 bases at J, with 8 bases in the middle. Germline CDR1 SQVTM, CDR2 ANQGSEA. The CDR3 consists of 11 residues. The CDR3: CSGRVNTEAFF. The CDR3 DNA is TGCAGCGGCAGGGTTAACACTGAAGCTTTCTTT.

V gene TRBV28 combines with J gene TRBJ1-5; D is uncertain. Between the trimmed V and J ends, which lost 5 bases and 9 bases, there was a span of 8 bases. This CDR3 contains 11 residues. Germline assignment: CDR1 MDHEN and CDR2 SYDVKM. For the CDR3, the DNA is TGTGCCAGCAGTCTTGATCTGCCCCAGCATTTT. Encoded protein: CASSLDLPQHF. The whole variable domain, remainder taken from reference TRBV28 and TRBJ1-5, is DVKVTQSSRYLVKRTGEKVFLECVQDMDHENMFWYRQDPGLGLRLIYFSYDVKMKEKGDIPEGYSVSREKKERFSLILESASTNQTSMYLCASSLDLPQHFGDGTRLSIL.

This clonotype was picked up a small number of times. This chain links TRBV28 with TRBJ1-2; possible D gene TRBD1, 6 bases. V lost 6 bases and J lost 2, with 19 bases in between. Germline V gives CDR1 MDHEN, CDR2 SYDVKM. CDR3 length: 16 residues. The CDR3 is CASSLLDRTNNYGYTF. DNA for the CDR3: TGTGCCAGCAGCCTCCTGGACAGAACGAACAACTATGGCTACACCTTC.

This clonotype was counted between two and nine times. This rearrangement joins TRBV28 to TRBJ2-3, with TRBD1 matching 7 bases. This CDR3 comprises 15 residues. V lost 4 bases and J lost 6; bases outside the gene matches: 10. Germline CDR1 and CDR2: MDHEN and SYDVKM. The DNA for the CDR3 is TGTGCCAGCAGTTCCCCTCCAGACAGGGTGGATACGCAGTATTTT. It encodes CASSSPPDRVDTQYF.

This clonotype was detected many times. V gene TRBV9 combines with J gene TRBJ2-3; TRBD2 agrees at 9 bases. This CDR3 has 16 residues. The germline CDR1 and CDR2 sequences are SGDLS and YYNGEE. With 4 bases clipped from V and 5 bases from J, the junction kept 11 bases outside the gene matches. CDR3 protein: CASSKRPGLAIDTQYF. CDR3 nucleotide sequence: TGTGCCAGCAGCAAGCGGCCGGGACTAGCAATAGATACGCAGTATTTT. Supplemented by reference TRBV9 and TRBJ2-3, the full variable domain reads DSGVTQTPKHLITATGQRVTLRCSPRSGDLSVYWYQQSLDQGLQFLIQYYNGEERAKGNILERFSAQQFPDLHSELNLSSLELGDSALYFCASSKRPGLAIDTQYFGPGTRLTVL.

This clonotype was seen only a few times. This chain uses TRBV6-1 with TRBJ2-5; D is ambiguous. The germline gives CDR1 MNHNS, CDR2 SASEGT. V was shortened by 7 bases and J by 4 bases, with 7 bases between the two germline ends. The CDR3 has 11 amino acids. CDR3 DNA sequence: TGTGCCAGCATGGCGGCAGAGACCCAGTACTTC. Its protein product is CASMAAETQYF.

This clonotype was seen a few times. V is TRBV20-1 and J is TRBJ1-1; D is uncertain. The ends were cut back, 1 base at V and 0 bases at J, with 9 bases in the middle. Germline CDR1 reads DFQATT; CDR2 reads SNEGSKA (reference sequence). The CDR3 length is 14 residues. In DNA form, the CDR3 reads TGCAGTGCTAGAGGAGGGCCCCTGAACACTGAAGCTTTCTTT. Amino acid sequence: CSARGGPLNTEAFF.

This clonotype has only a few counts. This sequence joins TRBV9 and TRBJ2-3, with 8 bases aligning to TRBD2. CDR3 length: 16 amino acids. The V segment lost 0 bases and the J segment 3 bases; nucleotides outside the gene matches: 6. The V gene's germline CDR1 is SGDLS and CDR2 YYNGEE. CDR3 nucleotide sequence: TGTGCCAGCAGCGTAGTCGGGGGGGCCGGGACAGATACGCAGTATTTT. This gives the protein CASSVVGGAGTDTQYF.